This TCR beta chain appears in the sequencing data of a study of Tregs in tolerant kidney transplant recipients. TCRdb's table, derived via immunoSEQ multiplex PCR, lists solely in-frame clones and lacks some. The table lists tens of thousands of clones, around 90% of them singletons, with nearly 15% in the top ten. Study-level findings and limits: This study did not directly address biological reproducibility. The small number of patients limits these findings pending further validation.

Regarding this clone: What it recognizes is unknown.

Recipients received nonmyeloablative bone marrow transplants from related graft donors, with transient mixed chimerism. Unstimulated Tregs (CD4+CD25+CD127-) and CD4+CD25- non-Tregs were sorted from PBMCs. This CDR3 contains 13 residues. The ends were cut back, 4 bases at V and 4 bases at J, with 8 bases in the middle. Per germline, CDR1 MNHEY and CDR2 SMNVEV (reference sequence). The specimen was CD8+ T cells from blood (PBMCs), collected 24 months after the transplant. This clonotype was obtained from a human patient who received a combined kidney and bone marrow transplant. The T cells may come from the graft donor. The chain links TRBV27 to TRBJ1-5; a weak D match, TRBD1 (5 bases). The CDR3 nucleotides are TGTGCCAGCAGTTGGGGGGGTAATCAGCCCCAGCATTTT. Translated, it gives CASSWGGNQPQHF.